The 18 T cell receptor beta chains given below trace back to one sample, sequenced in a study of cytotoxic CD8 clonotypes in ibrutinib-treated CLL. Assay: immunoSEQ multiplex PCR; the TCRdb copy retains only in-frame clones and omits some. The sample shows under 200,000 clones, approximately 80% of them seen only once. This material consisted of PBMCs, taken after 12 months of ibrutinib treatment. These receptors all come from a human donor with chronic lymphocytic leukemia.

Only one count was recorded for this clone. The rearrangement joins TRBV27 to TRBJ2-3; possible D gene TRBD2, 5 bases. Germline V lookup: CDR1 MNHEY, CDR2 SMNVEV (reference sequence). The CDR3 totals 15 residues. V dropped 5 bases and J dropped 4 bases, with 16 bases sitting between them. The chain's CDR3 is CASSPRGIVADTQYF. As DNA, the CDR3 is TGTGCCAGCAGTCCCCGAGGGATAGTAGCAGATACGCAGTATTTT.

The chain combines TRBV7-9 with TRBJ2-1; possibly TRBD1 for D (5 bases). The germline V gene encodes CDR1 SEHNR and CDR2 FQNEAQ (reference sequence). The CDR3 runs 15 residues. Trimming took off 2 bases at V and 9 bases at J, with 17 bases between the two ends. Written as DNA, the CDR3 is TGTGCCAGCAGCTTAAATTCGGGCATCCAGGGTGAGCAGTTCTTC. Its translation is CASSLNSGIQGEQFF.

This rearrangement joins TRBV30 to TRBJ2-1; a possible D gene is TRBD2 (5 bases). This CDR3 region has 12 residues. Deletions cut 0 bases from V and 8 bases from J, with 8 bases between. The germline V gene has CDR1 GTSNPN and CDR2 SVGIG (reference sequence). CDR3 coding DNA: TGTGCCTGGAGTGTACGAGGGTATGAGCAGTTCTTC. Its protein product is CAWSVRGYEQFF.

The sample holds a few counts of this clone. The chain has TRBV28 and TRBJ2-5; TRBD2 matches 7 bases. This CDR3 has 15 amino acids. V shed 5 bases, J shed 2 bases, and the junction held 8 bases outside the gene matches. Germline V lookup: CDR1 MDHEN, CDR2 SYDVKM. CDR3 amino acids: CASSGGGGVQETQYF. The CDR3 nucleotides read TGTGCCAGCAGTGGTGGTGGGGGGGTACAAGAGACCCAGTACTTC. The whole variable domain, filled in from reference TRBV28 and TRBJ2-5, reads DVKVTQSSRYLVKRTGEKVFLECVQDMDHENMFWYRQDPGLGLRLIYFSYDVKMKEKGDIPEGYSVSREKKERFSLILESASTNQTSMYLCASSGGGGVQETQYFGPGTRLLVL.

V gene TRBV6-1 combines with J gene TRBJ2-7; D call uncertain. There are 11 residues in the CDR3. V shed 8 bases and J shed 3 bases, with 8 bases lying between them. From germline, CDR1 is MNHNS and CDR2 SASEGT. The CDR3 region has the DNA TGTGCCAGCCTAAGTGGCTACGAGCAGTACTTC. This translates into CASLSGYEQYF.

This clone was counted once. The gene calls are TRBV19 and TRBJ1-5; D call uncertain. The CDR3 consists of 15 residues. Trimming took off 3 bases at V and 7 bases at J, with 16 bases between the two ends. Germline V CDR1 and CDR2: LNHDA, SQIVND (reference sequence). The CDR3 region is CASSITELRRQPQHF. In DNA form, the CDR3 reads TGTGCCAGTAGTATCACGGAGCTGAGGCGCCAGCCCCAGCATTTT.

About this clone itself: Distinct nucleotide sequences in the sample also encode this CDR3. This rearrangement joins TRBV5-1 to TRBJ2-6, with TRBD2 matching 8 bases. J gave up 3 bases and V 0 bases, and 5 bases lay outside the gene matches. The CDR3 loop spans 17 amino acids. Looked up from germline, CDR1 is SGHRS and CDR2 is YFSETQ. The DNA of the CDR3 is TGCGCCAGCAGCTTGGTAGTCGGGGGGGGTGGGGCCAACGTCCTGACTTTC. Translated: CASSLVVGGGGANVLTF.

The CDR3 here is CASSFNGAGRGAGSYNEQFF. The CDR3 DNA reads as TGTGCCAGCAGTTTTAACGGGGCAGGACGGGGAGCCGGGTCCTACAATGAGCAGTTCTTC. The genes are TRBV28 and TRBJ2-1; D may correspond to TRBD1 or TRBD2 (5 bases each). The V end was cut by 3 bases, the J end by 1 base, with 25 bases between. The CDR3 has 20 amino acids. Germline V gene sequence: CDR1 MDHEN, CDR2 SYDVKM.

This clone was seen more than once but under ten times. The chain couples TRBV28 to TRBJ2-7, with 8 positions matching TRBD1. Germline V CDR1 and CDR2: MDHEN, SYDVKM. V lost 5 bases to trimming and J lost 4 bases; unmatched junction nucleotides: 13. There are 16 residues in the CDR3. The CDR3 sequence: CASSDFRGQSSYEQYF. The CDR3 bases are TGTGCCAGCAGTGACTTCAGGGGGCAGAGTTCTTACGAGCAGTACTTC.

The rearrangement joins TRBV7-9 to TRBJ2-7; the match to TRBD1 covers 7 bases. Trimming cost V 6 bases and J 3 bases; bases outside gene matches: 17. The germline CDR1 and CDR2 sequences are SEHNR and FQNEAQ (reference sequence). CDR3 length: 17 residues. CDR3 loop: CASSPLLRTGIGYEQYF. In DNA, the CDR3 is TGTGCCAGCAGTCCCCTGTTGCGGACAGGTATCGGCTACGAGCAGTACTTC. Full variable domain (remainder filled in from reference TRBV7-9 and TRBJ2-7): DTGVSQNPRHKITKRGQNVTFRCDPISEHNRLYWYRQTLGQGPEFLTYFQNEAQLEKSRLLSDRFSAERPKGSFSTLEIQRTEQGDSAMYLCASSPLLRTGIGYEQYFGPGTRLTVT.

This sequence joins TRBV14 and TRBJ2-5; 9 positions match TRBD2. V dropped 6 bases and J dropped 5; count of bases not matched to a gene: 16. This CDR3 is built from 17 residues. CDR1 SGHDN and CDR2 FVKESK come from the germline V gene. The CDR3 sequence: CASSMTSGGASGETQYF. In DNA, the CDR3 is TGTGCCAGCAGTATGACTAGCGGCGGAGCGTCAGGGGAGACCCAGTACTTC.

The chain is built from TRBV6-1 and TRBJ1-5; D is unclear. From germline, CDR1 is MNHNS and CDR2 SASEGT. CDR3 size: 13 residues. Trimming cost V 6 bases and J 4 bases, with 10 bases left between them. CDR3 DNA sequence: TGTGCCAGCAGGGTGTCGGGGAATCAGCCCCAGCATTTT. This encodes CASRVSGNQPQHF.

This clone was counted once. The V gene is TRBV7-8, the J gene TRBJ2-7; D possibly matches TRBD1 or TRBD2 (5 bases each). Germline assignment: CDR1 SGHVS and CDR2 FQNEAQ. V shed 4 bases and J shed 2 bases, with 15 bases lying between them. The CDR3 length is 15 residues. CDR3 sequence: CASSSGQARPYEQYF. DNA for the CDR3: TGTGCCAGCAGCTCGGGGCAGGCCAGGCCCTACGAGCAGTACTTC.

The gene calls are TRBV6-1 and TRBJ2-7; D unresolved. The CDR3 consists of 14 residues. V lost 2 bases to trimming and J lost 6 bases, with 14 bases between them. CDR1 and CDR2 from the germline V gene are MNHNS and SASEGT. The CDR3 region is CASSENLGSSEQYF. DNA for the CDR3: TGTGCCAGCAGTGAAAATTTAGGCAGTTCCGAGCAGTACTTC.

The rearrangement uses TRBV2 and TRBJ2-4; 10 bases line up with TRBD2. Germline V lookup: CDR1 SNHLY, CDR2 FYNNEI. The CDR3 length is 17 residues. The V segment lost 4 bases and the J segment 0 bases; nucleotides outside the gene matches: 6. The CDR3 protein is CASSAVAGGVAKNIQYF. Written as DNA, the CDR3 is TGTGCCAGCAGTGCGGTAGCGGGGGGCGTAGCCAAAAACATTCAGTACTTC.

CDR3 loop: CASRSEGSSYNEQFF. The CDR3 DNA follows: TGCGCCAGCAGAAGTGAGGGGAGCTCCTACAATGAGCAGTTCTTC. The genes are TRBV5-1 and TRBJ2-1; the D call may be TRBD1 or TRBD2 (5 bases each). In germline, CDR1 is SGHRS, CDR2 YFSETQ. The V and J ends lost 5 bases and 0 bases respectively, with 12 bases between them. The CDR3 runs to 15 residues.

This chain links TRBV4-3 with TRBJ1-3; D is uncertain. V gave up 4 bases and J gave up 0 bases, with 10 bases separating them. In germline, CDR1 is LGHNA, CDR2 YSLEER. The CDR3 sequence is 15 residues long. The CDR3 DNA sequence: TGCGCCAGCAGCCTTACAGCGGGCTCTGGAAACACCATATATTTT. Its protein is CASSLTAGSGNTIYF.

V usage is TRBV18 and J usage is TRBJ2-7, with 7 bases lining up with TRBD1. V dropped 0 bases and J dropped 5; count of bases not matched to a gene: 7. The CDR3 has 15 amino acids. Germline CDR1 and CDR2: KGHSH and LQKENI. DNA for the CDR3: TGTGCCAGCTCACCACCTAATACAGGGGCCGACGAGCAGTACTTC. This sequence encodes CASSPPNTGADEQYF.